This T cell receptor (beta chain) was identified during a study of regulatory T cells in long-lasting Graves disease. Study at large: New Graves' disease cases had less than 3 months of antithyroid drugs. General study points: With persistent disease, TRBV28, TRBJ1-2 and TRBJ2-5 were the favored segments.

Germline CDR1 is SEHNR and CDR2 is FQNEAQ (reference sequence). Trimming at V came to 5 bases and at J to 5 bases, leaving 5 bases not matched to a gene. This CDR3 is built from 14 residues. As for this clonotype: The antigen is not known.

CDR3-region Arm-PCR and iRepertoire HTBI primers produced the TCR beta libraries. One entry per CDR3 protein results from TCRdb running MiXCR on the multiplex PCR reads. This table has hundreds of thousands of distinct CDR3 sequences, under 20% appearing once. The time point denotes: newly diagnosed GD, antithyroid drugs for less than 3 months. PBMCs were the source of the RNA used for TCR sequencing. Patients came through an endocrinology department, and that department was in Xi'an, China. The same sample was also used in a study of T cells in Graves' hyperthyroidism and ophthalmopathy. That report notes: A first-round RT-PCR of the TCR CDR3 used the HTBI primer set.

Sequenced material: peripheral blood mononuclear cells (PBMCs), taken at new diagnosis, from a patient treated with antithyroid drugs. The TCR was taken from a woman in her thirties with Graves disease. The J gene is TRBJ1-4, the V gene TRBV7-9, with 7 bases that match TRBD1. The CDR3 coding sequence is TGTGCCAGCAGCATCGGGACAGCGAATGAAAAACTGTTTTTT. It translates to CASSIGTANEKLFF.